Below, one TCR beta chain is given with its context. This clone showed up just a few times. Its antigen remains undetermined. Base quality data are lacking; no much larger clone is found one base away. The collaborating institutions used their own protocols to collect whole blood in K2EDTA tubes. For TCRbeta analysis, collaborators shipped samples in one of three forms: frozen whole blood, isolated PBMCs, or DNA extracted from either of those sample types. TCRbeta CDR3 regions were amplified from genomic DNA by means of the immunoSEQ Assay, a bias-controlled multiplex PCR. The published analysis was carried out like this. Within the assay, amplification of reference gene primers was used to estimate how many nucleated cells each sample contained. To quantify the absolute abundance of each unique TCRbeta CDR3 rearrangement, sequence reads were collapsed and filtered. Productive Simpson clonality was computed per sample as the square root of Simpson's diversity index over productive rearrangements. TCRdb took over this immuneACCESS table, retaining in-frame rearrangements with V and J assigned. Such tables are incomplete; in checked studies, under half of the missing clones stem from an unresolved V gene, and the remainder is unexplained. That table is the source of V, J and clone size, and D and trimming were worked out from the DNA. The sample has about 70,000 clones on record, over 70% of them singletons. Roughly 20% of the sample comes from the top ten.

The data belong to a study of blood T cell repertoires in COVID-19 (TCRdb year 2020). For context, the study as a whole: Collaborator samples came from the United States, Italy and Spain and covered acute and convalescent phases of COVID-19. The samples were drawn from two sources: the first 160 participants of the ongoing ImmuneRACE study, and fewer than 1,500 subjects contributed by 6 global collaborators. A de-identified subject ID, COVID-19 status, age in years and sex were almost always included in the sample metadata. The repertoires were released in a freely available public database intended as a resource for research on the immune response to SARS-CoV-2. The material from the prospective study consisted of cDNA or gDNA derived from T cells, B-cell-depleted T cells, or PBMCs. Where available, HLA class I and class II types were taken from metadata supplied by the sample provider and were not determined by assay-based typing. Deeply sampled blood TCRbeta repertoires from subjects exposed to, actively infected with, or recovered from COVID-19 were included in the dataset. Paper-wide results and their limitations: Clinical and demographic metadata were provided uncurated, with the amount varying by source and participant.

Taken from the germline V gene, the CDR1 and CDR2 loops are MGHRA and YSYEKL. The CDR3, cysteine through phenylalanine, is 16 amino acids long. Just the 48-base CDR3 DNA is kept, in frame starting at base 1. Trimming takes 0 bases from V and 3 bases from J, and the germline ends sit 15 bases apart. The source of this sequence is a man aged 70-80 years with acute or convalescent COVID-19. Recombination linked TRBV4-1 to TRBJ2-7, with no confidently assigned D gene. Sequencing was performed on peripheral blood. The CDR3 region: CASSQEETFEFYEQYF. The DNA sequence reads TGCGCCAGCAGCCAAGAAGAAACTTTTGAATTCTACGAGCAGTACTTC.